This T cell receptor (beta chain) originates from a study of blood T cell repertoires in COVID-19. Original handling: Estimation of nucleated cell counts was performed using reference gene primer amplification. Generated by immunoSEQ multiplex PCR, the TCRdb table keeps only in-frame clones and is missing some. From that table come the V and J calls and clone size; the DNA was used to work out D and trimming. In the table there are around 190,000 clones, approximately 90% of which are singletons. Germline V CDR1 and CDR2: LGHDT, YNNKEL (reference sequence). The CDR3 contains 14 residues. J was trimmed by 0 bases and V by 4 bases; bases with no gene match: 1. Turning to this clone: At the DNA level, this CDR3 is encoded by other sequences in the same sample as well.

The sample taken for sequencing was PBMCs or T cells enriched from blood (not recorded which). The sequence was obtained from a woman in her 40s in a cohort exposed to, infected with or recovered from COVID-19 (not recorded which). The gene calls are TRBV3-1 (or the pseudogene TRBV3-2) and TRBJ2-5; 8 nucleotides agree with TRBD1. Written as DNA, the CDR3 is TGTGCCAGCAGCCGGACAGGGAACCAAGAGACCCAGTACTTC. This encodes CASSRTGNQETQYF.